One and the same sample provided the 15 T cell receptor beta chains below, sequenced in a study of T cell responses to AZD1222 COVID-19 vaccine. TCRdb keeps only in-frame clones here, not all; method: immunoSEQ multiplex PCR. The sample carries around 170,000 clones, just over 90% recorded once. Sequencing was performed on peripheral blood, taken on day 0 of AZD1222 vaccination. All receptors derive from an adult in good health.

V usage is TRBV14 and J usage is TRBJ1-6; 8 nucleotides match TRBD1. CDR1 and CDR2 from the germline V gene are SGHDN and FVKESK. With 3 bases clipped from V and 1 base from J, the junction kept 8 bases outside the gene matches. The CDR3 totals 18 residues. The DNA of the CDR3 is TGTGCCAGCAGCCATCGGACAGGGATAGGATCCTATAATTCACCCCTCCACTTT. Amino acids: CASSHRTGIGSYNSPLHF.

This sequence joins TRBV15 and TRBJ1-5, with D perhaps TRBD1 (5 bases). CDR1 and CDR2 from the germline V gene are LNHNV and YYDKDF (reference sequence). The CDR3 is made up of 15 amino acids. Deletions cut 3 bases from V and 7 bases from J, with 16 bases between. The CDR3 protein is CATSSGVGAGQPQHF. In DNA, the CDR3 is TGTGCCACCAGCAGCGGCGTAGGGGCAGGACAGCCCCAGCATTTT.

The chain is built from TRBV9 and TRBJ2-4; D might be TRBD1 (6 bases). CDR1 is SGDLS, CDR2 YYNGEE, per germline. V dropped 0 bases and J dropped 0 bases, with 16 bases sitting between them. The CDR3 is made up of 18 amino acids. The CDR3 DNA is TGTGCCAGCAGCGTAGCACATAGGACAGTTCTAGCCAAAAACATTCAGTACTTC. The encoded protein is CASSVAHRTVLAKNIQYF.

The rearrangement joins TRBV9 to TRBJ1-1; D uncertain. V lost 1 base to trimming and J lost 3 bases, with 13 bases between them. CDR1 SGDLS and CDR2 YYNGEE come from the germline V gene. The CDR3 totals 15 residues. The CDR3 is CASSVMGNWDTEAFF. The CDR3 DNA sequence: TGTGCCAGCAGCGTAATGGGGAACTGGGACACTGAAGCTTTCTTT.

The chain carries TRBV19 and TRBJ1-5; D is unresolved. The germline V gene encodes CDR1 LNHDA and CDR2 SQIVND (reference sequence). V lost 7 bases and J 2 bases, leaving 21 bases between the germline ends. The CDR3 is made up of 17 amino acids. The CDR3 sequence is CASNPIVGVWGNQPQHF. CDR3 coding DNA: TGTGCCAGTAACCCCATCGTGGGTGTATGGGGCAATCAGCCCCAGCATTTT.

The chain has TRBV5-1 and TRBJ2-3, with 9 bases that match TRBD1. The germline V gene encodes CDR1 SGHRS and CDR2 YFSETQ. Germline trimming cut 1 base from V and 4 bases from J; bases unmatched to any gene: 10. This CDR3 is built from 17 residues. The CDR3 DNA follows: TGCGCCAGCAGCTTGTTTATAGACAGGGGGGGCGCAGATACGCAGTATTTT. Protein sequence: CASSLFIDRGGADTQYF.

The chain joins TRBV2 to TRBJ2-7; the D gene is possibly TRBD2 (6 bases). The germline CDR1 and CDR2 sequences are SNHLY and FYNNEI. V was trimmed by 2 bases and J by 9 bases, leaving 11 bases between them. The CDR3 sequence is 12 residues long. CDR3 sequence: CASSEWEVGQYF. CDR3 coding DNA: TGTGCCAGCAGTGAATGGGAGGTCGGGCAGTACTTC.

The sample holds one count of this clone. The rearrangement links TRBV27 to TRBJ1-1; D is ambiguous. CDR1 is MNHEY, CDR2 SMNVEV, per germline (reference sequence). This CDR3 is built from 11 residues. The ends were cut back, 6 bases at V and 2 bases at J, with 4 bases in the middle. The CDR3 loop is CASRRNTEAFF. The CDR3, as DNA: TGTGCCAGCAGACGAAACACTGAAGCTTTCTTT.

The chain employs TRBV19 and TRBJ2-6; TRBD1 is a possible D gene (6 bases). Deletions cut 2 bases from V and 0 bases from J, with 11 bases between. The CDR3 is 17 amino acids. Germline assignment: CDR1 LNHDA and CDR2 SQIVND (reference sequence). The CDR3 spells CASSIWGHFSGANVLTF. The DNA of the CDR3 is TGTGCCAGTAGTATATGGGGACACTTCTCTGGGGCCAACGTCCTGACTTTC. Supplemented by reference TRBV19 and TRBJ2-6, the full variable domain reads DGGITQSPKYLFRKEGQNVTLSCEQNLNHDAMYWYRQDPGQGLRLIYYSQIVNDFQKGDIAEGYSVSREKKESFPLTVTSAQKNPTAFYLCASSIWGHFSGANVLTFGAGSRLTVL.

This clone was detected once. The V call is TRBV11-2, the J call TRBJ1-2; a weak D match, TRBD1 (5 bases). CDR1 and CDR2 from the germline V gene are SGHAT and FQNNGV. CDR3 length: 13 amino acids. V was pared by 5 bases and J by 4 bases, with 11 bases between. The CDR3 DNA reads as TGTGCCAGCAGCGCGACAGACCCCTATGGCTACACCTTC. Translated: CASSATDPYGYTF.

This clone was picked up a small number of times. The gene calls are TRBV5-1 and TRBJ1-5, with D maybe TRBD1 (5 bases). Trimming took 4 bases from V and 7 from J, leaving 15 bases between them. Germline CDR1 reads SGHRS; CDR2 reads YFSETQ. This CDR3 is built from 14 residues. CDR3 amino acids: CASSPLGDRQPQHF. CDR3 sequence (DNA): TGCGCCAGCAGCCCCCTCGGGGACCGGCAGCCCCAGCATTTT.

The V gene is TRBV7-9, the J gene TRBJ2-2, with 9 positions matching TRBD1. Per the germline V gene, CDR1 is SEHNR and CDR2 is FQNEAQ (reference sequence). Losses at the gene ends were 0 bases for V and 0 bases for J; bases not matched to a gene: 5. The CDR3 extends over 18 amino acids. The DNA of the CDR3 is TGTGCCAGCAGCTTAGCCCGGACAGGGGCCTCGAACACCGGGGAGCTGTTTTTT. Amino acids: CASSLARTGASNTGELFF.

V gene TRBV7-8 combines with J gene TRBJ2-1, with D hard to call. The germline V gene has CDR1 SGHVS and CDR2 FQNEAQ. There are 14 residues in the CDR3. Trimming took 1 base from V and 4 from J, leaving 8 bases between them. DNA for the CDR3: TGTGCCAGCAGCTTAGTACAGAAATACAATGAGCAGTTCTTC. It yields the protein CASSLVQKYNEQFF.

The V call is TRBV5-4, the J call TRBJ2-7; 7 bases are a match to TRBD2. After removal of 2 bases from V and 6 bases from J, the junction contained 5 bases not matched to a gene. The germline V gene has CDR1 SGHNT and CDR2 YYREEE (reference sequence). The CDR3 runs 13 residues. The CDR3 DNA follows: TGTGCCAGCAGCTTCCAGCGGGGTCTCGAGCAGTACTTC. Protein product: CASSFQRGLEQYF.

This chain joins TRBV6-6 and TRBJ2-3, with 8 bases lining up with TRBD1. V lost 7 bases, J lost 1 base, and 4 bases stayed unmatched. Germline CDR1 MNHNY, CDR2 SVGAGI (reference sequence). The CDR3 sequence is 14 residues long. The chain's CDR3 is CASNGQGGTDTQYF. In DNA, the CDR3 is TGTGCCAGCAACGGACAGGGTGGCACAGATACGCAGTATTTT.